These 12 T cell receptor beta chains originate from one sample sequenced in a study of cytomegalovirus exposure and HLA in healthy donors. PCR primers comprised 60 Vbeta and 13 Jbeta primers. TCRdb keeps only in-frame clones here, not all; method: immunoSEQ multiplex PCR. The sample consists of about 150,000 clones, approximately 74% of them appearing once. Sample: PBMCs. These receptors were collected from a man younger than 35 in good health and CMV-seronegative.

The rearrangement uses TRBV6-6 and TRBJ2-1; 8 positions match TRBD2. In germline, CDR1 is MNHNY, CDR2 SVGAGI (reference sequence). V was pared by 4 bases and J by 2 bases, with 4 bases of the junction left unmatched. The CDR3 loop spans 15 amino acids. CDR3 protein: CASSFSAGAYNEQFF. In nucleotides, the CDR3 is TGTGCCAGCAGTTTCTCAGCGGGGGCCTACAATGAGCAGTTCTTC.

This chain's CDR3 is CASNRVPNSPLHF. The CDR3 DNA reads as TGCGCCAGCAACCGGGTCCCAAATTCACCCCTCCACTTT. V gene TRBV4-3 combines with J gene TRBJ1-6; D is uncertain. The CDR3 has 13 residues. The V and J ends lost 7 bases and 7 bases respectively, with 11 bases between them. The germline gives CDR1 LGHNA, CDR2 YSLEER.

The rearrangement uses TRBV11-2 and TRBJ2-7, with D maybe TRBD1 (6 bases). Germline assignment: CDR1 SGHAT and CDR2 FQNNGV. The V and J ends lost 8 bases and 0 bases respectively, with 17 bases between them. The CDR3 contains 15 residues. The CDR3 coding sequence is TGTGCCAGCGGGGACACCTGGGACGCCTCCTACGAGCAGTACTTC. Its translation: CASGDTWDASYEQYF.

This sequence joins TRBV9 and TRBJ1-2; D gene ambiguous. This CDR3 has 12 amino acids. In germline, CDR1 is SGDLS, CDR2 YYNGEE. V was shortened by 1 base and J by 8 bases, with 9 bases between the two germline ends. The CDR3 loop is CASSVSASGYTF. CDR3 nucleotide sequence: TGTGCCAGCAGCGTAAGCGCCAGCGGCTACACCTTC.

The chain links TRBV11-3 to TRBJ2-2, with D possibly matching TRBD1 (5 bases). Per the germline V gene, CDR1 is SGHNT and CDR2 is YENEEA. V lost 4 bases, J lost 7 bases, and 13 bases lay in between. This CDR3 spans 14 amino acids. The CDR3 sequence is CASSSGHGDGELFF. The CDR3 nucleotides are TGTGCCAGCAGCTCCGGACACGGAGACGGGGAGCTGTTTTTT.

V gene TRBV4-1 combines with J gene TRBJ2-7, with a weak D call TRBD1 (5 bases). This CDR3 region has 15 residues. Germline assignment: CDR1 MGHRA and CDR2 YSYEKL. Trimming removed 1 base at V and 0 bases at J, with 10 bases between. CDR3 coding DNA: TGCGCCAGCAGCCAAGGCACACAGGCCTCCTACGAGCAGTACGTC. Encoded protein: CASSQGTQASYEQYV.

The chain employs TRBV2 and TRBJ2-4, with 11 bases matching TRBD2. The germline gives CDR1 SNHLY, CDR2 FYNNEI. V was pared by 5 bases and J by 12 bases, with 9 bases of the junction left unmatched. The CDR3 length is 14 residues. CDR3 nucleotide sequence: TGTGCCAGCAGTCCTAGCGGGGGGAGGGACAGTCAGTACTTC. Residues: CASSPSGGRDSQYF.

The DNA of the CDR3 is TGTGCCAGCAGTAGAAGGGGTTCAGATACGCAGTATTTT. It codes for CASSRRGSDTQYF. The rearrangement links TRBV28 to TRBJ2-3, with D possibly TRBD1 on 5 matching bases. The CDR3 consists of 13 residues. Looked up from germline, CDR1 is MDHEN and CDR2 is SYDVKM. V lost 5 bases to trimming and J lost 4 bases, with 10 bases between them.

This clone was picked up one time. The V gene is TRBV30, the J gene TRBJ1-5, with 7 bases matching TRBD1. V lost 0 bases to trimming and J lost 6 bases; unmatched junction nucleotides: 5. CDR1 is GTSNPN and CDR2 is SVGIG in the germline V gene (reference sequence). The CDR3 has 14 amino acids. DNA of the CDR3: TGTGCCTGGAGTGTAAAGGGGGCTGGTCAGCCCCAGCATTTT. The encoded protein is CAWSVKGAGQPQHF.

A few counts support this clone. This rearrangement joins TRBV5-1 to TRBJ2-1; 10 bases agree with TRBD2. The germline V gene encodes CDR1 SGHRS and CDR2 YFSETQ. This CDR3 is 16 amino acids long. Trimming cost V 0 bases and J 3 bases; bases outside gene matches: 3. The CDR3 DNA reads TGCGCCAGCAGCTTGGTTGAGCGGGGGGGCTACAATGAGCAGTTCTTC. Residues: CASSLVERGGYNEQFF.

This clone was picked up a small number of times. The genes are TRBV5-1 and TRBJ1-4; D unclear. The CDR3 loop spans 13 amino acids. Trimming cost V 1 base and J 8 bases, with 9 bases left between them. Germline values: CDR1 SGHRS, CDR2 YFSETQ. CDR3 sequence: CASSLTVMEKLFF. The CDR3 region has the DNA TGCGCCAGCAGCTTGACGGTTATGGAAAAACTGTTTTTT.

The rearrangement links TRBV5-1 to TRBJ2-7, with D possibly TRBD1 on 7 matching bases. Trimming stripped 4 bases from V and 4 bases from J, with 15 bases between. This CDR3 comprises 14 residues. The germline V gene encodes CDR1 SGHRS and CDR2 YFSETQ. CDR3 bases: TGCGCCAGCAGCCTGGAGGGGGCCGGGTACGAGCAGTACTTC. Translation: CASSLEGAGYEQYF.